This T cell receptor beta chain is drawn from a study of blood T cells in healthy people across ages. The CDR3 has 13 amino acids. V gave up 4 bases and J gave up 6 bases, with 12 bases separating them. Germline CDR1 reads SGDLS; CDR2 reads YYNGEE. Primers used in a second PCR of roughly 6 to 12 cycles were a sample-barcoded 5' primer and a J-beta primer mix. TCRdb used MiXCR to reprocess the 5' RACE reads, holding one entry per CDR3 protein. The table shows around 780,000 distinct CDR3 sequences, with roughly three fifths occurring only once. Sequenced material: blood. The J gene is TRBJ2-3, the V gene TRBV9; TRBD1 or TRBD2 may be the D gene (6 bases each). This receptor was obtained from a middle-aged man in good health. The CDR3 spells CASSLPGADTQYF. CDR3 sequence (DNA): TGTGCCAGCAGCCTACCGGGGGCGGATACGCAGTATTTT.